The present entry profiles one TCR beta chain with its context. This sample is drawn from a study of blood T cell repertoires in COVID-19. On the study more broadly: T cells, B-cell-depleted T cells, or PBMCs provided the cDNA or gDNA that served as material.

Germline V lookup: CDR1 SNHLY, CDR2 FYNNEI. The CDR3 totals 14 residues. The V end was cut by 2 bases, the J end by 10 bases, with 14 bases between. Profiled with immunoSEQ multiplex PCR; TCRdb holds only in-frame clones, not every one. The top ten hold around 2.7% of the sample, which has about 190,000 clones, 70% to 90% seen once. The sample consisted of peripheral blood. The clonotype originates from a man aged 40-50 years with active or convalescent COVID-19. The chain couples TRBV2 to TRBJ1-4; no clear D. The CDR3: CASSEFAPEGKLFF. The CDR3 region has the DNA TGTGCCAGCAGTGAATTCGCCCCGGAGGGAAAACTGTTTTTT. Full variable domain (remainder filled in from reference TRBV2 and TRBJ1-4): EPEVTQTPSHQVTQMGQEVILRCVPISNHLYFYWYRQILGQKVEFLVSFYNNEISEKSEIFDDQFSVERPDGSNFTLKIRSTKLEDSAMYFCASSEFAPEGKLFFGSGTQLSVL.